This is a list of T cell receptor beta chains from one sample in a study of cytomegalovirus exposure and HLA in healthy donors. The method was immunoSEQ multiplex PCR; TCRdb's version includes in-frame clones alone and lacks a portion of them. The sample consists of roughly 93,000 clones, 70% to 80% of them appearing once. The sequencing sample was made of PBMCs. Every receptor here comes from a man under 40 in good health and CMV-seronegative. Each CDR3 is given with its conserved first and last residue. A D gene is named only where the DNA matches it firmly. For some rows the clone size is stated as once, few or many, or as a class when expanded; others skip it.

size | D | J | V | DNA | CDR3
. | TRBD1 | TRBJ1-2 | TRBV9 | TGTGCCAGCAGCGTATTAGGGGGCTCGGGCTACACCTTC | CASSVLGGSGYTF
. | . | TRBJ1-2 | TRBV18 | TGTGCCAGCTCACCATCTAGGACAGACTATGGCTACACCTTC | CASSPSRTDYGYTF
. | TRBD2 | TRBJ2-1 | TRBV11-2 | TGTGCCAGCAGCTTAGTTGCGGGAGGTGAGCAGTTCTTC | CASSLVAGGEQFF
. | . | TRBJ2-5 | TRBV5-4 | TGTGCCAGCAGTTCCACGGCAGGGGAGACCCAGTACTTC | CASSSTAGETQYF
. | TRBD1 | TRBJ2-5 | TRBV7-8 | TGTGCCAGCAGCTTAAGTGGACAGGGGGCTAGGGAGACCCAGTACTTC | CASSLSGQGARETQYF
. | TRBD2 | TRBJ2-1 | TRBV19 | TGTGCCAGTACTGAATCCGGGACTAGCGGATACAATGAGCAGTTCTTC | CASTESGTSGYNEQFF
. | . | TRBJ2-3 | TRBV5-1 | TGCGCCAGCAGCCTAGGACAGACTAGCACAGATACGCAGTATTTT | CASSLGQTSTDTQYF
. | TRBD1 | TRBJ2-7 | TRBV27 | TGTGCCAGCAGTCCCGGACAGGGGGAACGTAGTGAGCAGTACTTC | CASSPGQGERSEQYF
. | . | TRBJ2-3 | TRBV5-1 | TGCGCCAGCAGCTTGTTTGGGAGTCGCACAGATACGCAGTATTTT | CASSLFGSRTDTQYF
. | TRBD1 | TRBJ1-2 | TRBV7-2 | TGTGCCAGCAGCCCCGACAGGGAAGGCTACACCTTC | CASSPDREGYTF
. | TRBD1 | TRBJ1-4 | TRBV7-8 | TGTGCCAGCAGCTTACCCCGGGACAGGGAATTTAATGAAAAACTGTTTTTT | CASSLPRDREFNEKLFF
. | TRBD1 | TRBJ2-2 | TRBV25-1 | TGTGCCAGCAGTGATACAGGGGGAAGGACCGGGGAGCTGTTTTTT | CASSDTGGRTGELFF
. | TRBD1 | TRBJ2-7 | TRBV7-9 | TGTGCCAGCAGCGCCGGACAGGGATCCTACGAGCAGTACTTC | CASSAGQGSYEQYF
. | TRBD1 | TRBJ2-7 | TRBV7-8 | TGTGCCAGCAGAACAAGGATGGGACAGGGTCGGTCCTACGAGCAGTACTTC | CASRTRMGQGRSYEQYF
once | . | TRBJ1-1 | TRBV20-1 | TGCAGTGCTAGATATGTATCTGAAGCTTTCTTT | CSARYVSEAFF
. | . | TRBJ1-3 | TRBV16 | TGTGCCAGCAGCCAATCGTCGGGGGGCTGGAACACCATATATTTT | CASSQSSGGWNTIYF
. | . | TRBJ1-5 | TRBV10-1 | TGCGCCAGCAGTCTCCGGATGACCAGGAAACCCCATAGCAATCAGCCCCAGCATTTT | CASSLRMTRKPHSNQPQHF
. | TRBD1 | TRBJ2-1 | TRBV7-3 | TGTGCCAGCAGCTTAGATTGGGGGACAGGGGGTCGAAATGAGCAGTTCTTC | CASSLDWGTGGRNEQFF
. | TRBD1 | TRBJ2-7 | TRBV7-9 | TGTGCCAGCAGCGCACCCGGGACAGCATACGAGCAGTACTTC | CASSAPGTAYEQYF
once | TRBD1 | TRBJ2-5 | TRBV6-1 | TGTGCCAGCAGTGTGACAGGGGCCTACCAAGAGACCCAGTACTTC | CASSVTGAYQETQYF
once | TRBD1 | TRBJ2-5 | TRBV7-7 | TGTGCCAGCAGCTTAGGGTGGGACAGGTTTGGTGAGACCCAGTACTTC | CASSLGWDRFGETQYF
. | TRBD1 | TRBJ2-7 | TRBV7-2 | TGTGCCAGCAGCCAGGCACAAACAACAGGGGGCTTCGAGCAGTACTTC | CASSQAQTTGGFEQYF
. | TRBD1 | TRBJ1-5 | TRBV6-5 | TGTGCCAGCAGTTACTCGGGACAGGGGAATCAGCCCCAGCATTTT | CASSYSGQGNQPQHF
few | . | TRBJ1-1 | TRBV6-5 | TGTGCCAGCAGTTACGGTGGAGAGAACACTGAAGCTTTCTTT | CASSYGGENTEAFF
. | TRBD1 | TRBJ2-2 | TRBV6-6 | TGTGCCAGCAGTTGGACAGGGACCGGGGAGCTGTTTTTT | CASSWTGTGELFF
. | . | TRBJ1-4 | TRBV19 | TGTGCCAGTAGTATAGAGGGAGCGTTAGGTGAAAAACTGTTTTTT | CASSIEGALGEKLFF
. | TRBD1 | TRBJ1-2 | TRBV7-2 | TGTGCCAGCAGCTTCCGGGACAGACGGCCCTATGGCTACACCTTC | CASSFRDRRPYGYTF
. | . | TRBJ2-1 | TRBV4-3 | TGCGCCAGCAGCCAAGACAGGGCCCCCTACAATGAGCAGTTCTTC | CASSQDRAPYNEQFF
. | . | TRBJ1-1 | TRBV29-1 | TGCAGCGCCCCTGGCGTTCGCCTGGGGAGGGCTGAAGCTTTCTTT | CSAPGVRLGRAEAFF
. | TRBD1 | TRBJ1-2 | TRBV9 | TGTGCCAGCAGCGCCCCTACAGGGGGCACCCATGGCTACACCTTC | CASSAPTGGTHGYTF
. | TRBD2 | TRBJ2-1 | TRBV2 | TGTGCCAGCATTTTAGCGGGAGCTTCACCCTCCTACAATGAGCAGTTCTTC | CASILAGASPSYNEQFF